This TCR beta chain was sequenced for a study of monozygotic twins with inflammatory bowel disease. Collection yielded 2.5 to 3 ml of blood per donor. After skipping T cell sorting, the authors isolated total RNA from whole blood. Germline CDR1 is SNHLY and CDR2 is FYNNEI. CDR3 size: 15 residues. UMIs bearing a 6-nucleotide sample barcode were added through template switching. TCRdb reanalyzed the 5' RACE reads and collapses them to one entry per CDR3 protein, without DNA. The sample totals over 200,000 distinct CDR3 sequences. The rearrangement uses TRBV2 and TRBJ1-5; TCRdb gives TRBD1 as the D gene, but with no DNA this cannot be confirmed. The origin of this receptor is a human donor with ulcerative colitis or Crohn's disease, or a healthy co-twin of an affected twin (not recorded which). The specimen sequenced was blood. CDR3 loop: CASGGQARPNQPQHF.